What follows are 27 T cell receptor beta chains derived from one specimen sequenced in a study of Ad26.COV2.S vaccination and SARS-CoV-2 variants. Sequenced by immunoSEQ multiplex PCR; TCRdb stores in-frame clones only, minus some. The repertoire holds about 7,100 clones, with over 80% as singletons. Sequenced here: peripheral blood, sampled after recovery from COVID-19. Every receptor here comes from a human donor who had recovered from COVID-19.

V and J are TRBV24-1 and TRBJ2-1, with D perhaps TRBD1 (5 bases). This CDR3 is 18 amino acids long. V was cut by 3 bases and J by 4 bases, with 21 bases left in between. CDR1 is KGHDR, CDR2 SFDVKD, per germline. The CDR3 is CATSDTLRAGPEYNEQFF. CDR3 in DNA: TGTGCCACCAGTGATACCCTCAGGGCCGGGCCGGAGTACAATGAGCAGTTCTTC.

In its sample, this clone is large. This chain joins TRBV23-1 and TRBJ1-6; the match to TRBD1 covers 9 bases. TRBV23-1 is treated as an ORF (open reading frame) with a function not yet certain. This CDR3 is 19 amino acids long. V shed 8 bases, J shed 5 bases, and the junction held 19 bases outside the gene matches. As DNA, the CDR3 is TGCGCCAGCGGAAGGACAGGGGCGAGGCATTTTGGGAATAATTCACCCCTCCACTTT. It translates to CASGRTGARHFGNNSPLHF.

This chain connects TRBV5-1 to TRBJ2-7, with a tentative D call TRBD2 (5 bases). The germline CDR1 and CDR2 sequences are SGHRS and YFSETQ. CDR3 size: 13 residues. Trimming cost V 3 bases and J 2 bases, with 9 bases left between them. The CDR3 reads CASSWGDTYEQYF. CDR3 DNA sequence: TGCGCCAGCAGCTGGGGAGATACCTACGAGCAGTACTTC. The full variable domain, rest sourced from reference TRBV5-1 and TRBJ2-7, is KAGVTQTPRYLIKTRGQQVTLSCSPISGHRSVSWYQQTPGQGLQFLFEYFSETQRNKGNFPGRFSGRQFSNSRSEMNVSTLELGDSALYLCASSWGDTYEQYFGPGTRLTVT.

The CDR3 region is CASSSAGSNQPQHF. In nucleotides, the CDR3 is TGTGCCAGCAGCTCCGCGGGTAGCAATCAGCCCCAGCATTTT. This rearrangement joins TRBV28 to TRBJ1-5, with D unclear. Trimming left V 6 bases short and J 0 bases short, with 9 bases between. This CDR3 spans 14 amino acids. CDR1 and CDR2 from the germline V gene are MDHEN and SYDVKM. Full variable domain (outside the CDR3, taken from reference TRBV28 and TRBJ1-5): DVKVTQSSRYLVKRTGEKVFLECVQDMDHENMFWYRQDPGLGLRLIYFSYDVKMKEKGDIPEGYSVSREKKERFSLILESASTNQTSMYLCASSSAGSNQPQHFGDGTRLSIL.

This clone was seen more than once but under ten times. CDR3 in amino acids: CASSPLAGGIYEQFF. The CDR3, as DNA: TGCGCCAGCAGCCCACTAGCGGGGGGCATATATGAGCAGTTCTTC. The gene calls are TRBV4-3 and TRBJ2-1; 12 positions match TRBD2. The CDR3 has 15 residues. V was pared by 4 bases and J by 8 bases, with 6 bases of the junction left unmatched. In germline, CDR1 is LGHNA, CDR2 YSLEER.

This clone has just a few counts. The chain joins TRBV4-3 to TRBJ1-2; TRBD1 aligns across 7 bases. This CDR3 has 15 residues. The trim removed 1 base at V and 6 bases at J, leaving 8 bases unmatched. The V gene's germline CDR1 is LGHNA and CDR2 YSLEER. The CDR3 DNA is TGCGCCAGCAGCCAAGCATTGGACAGGTTAAATGGCTACACCTTC. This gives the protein CASSQALDRLNGYTF.

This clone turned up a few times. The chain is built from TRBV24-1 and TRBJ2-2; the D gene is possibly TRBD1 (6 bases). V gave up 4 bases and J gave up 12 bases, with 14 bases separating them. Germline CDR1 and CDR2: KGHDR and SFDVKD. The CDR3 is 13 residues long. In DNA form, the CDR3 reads TGTGCCACCAGTGAGTCCGGACAGCTGAAGCTGTTTTTT. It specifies CATSESGQLKLFF.

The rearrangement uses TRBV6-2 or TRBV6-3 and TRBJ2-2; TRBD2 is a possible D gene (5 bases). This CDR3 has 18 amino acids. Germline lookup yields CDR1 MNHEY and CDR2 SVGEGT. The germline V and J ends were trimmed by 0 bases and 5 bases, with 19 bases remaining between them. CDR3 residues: CASSYSSGGRRITGELFF. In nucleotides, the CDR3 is TGTGCCAGCAGTTACTCGAGTGGAGGCCGACGCATTACCGGGGAGCTGTTTTTT.

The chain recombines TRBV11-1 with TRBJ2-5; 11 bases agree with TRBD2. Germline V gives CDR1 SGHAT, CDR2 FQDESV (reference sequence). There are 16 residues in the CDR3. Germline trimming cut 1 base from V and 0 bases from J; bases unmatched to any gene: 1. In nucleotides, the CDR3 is TGTGCCAGCAGCTTAGGACTAGCGGGAAACCAAGAGACCCAGTACTTC. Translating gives CASSLGLAGNQETQYF. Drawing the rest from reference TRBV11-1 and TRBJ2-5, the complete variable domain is EAEVAQSPRYKITEKSQAVAFWCDPISGHATLYWYRQILGQGPELLVQFQDESVVDDSQLPKDRFSAERLKGVDSTLKIQPAELGDSAMYLCASSLGLAGNQETQYFGPGTRLLVL.

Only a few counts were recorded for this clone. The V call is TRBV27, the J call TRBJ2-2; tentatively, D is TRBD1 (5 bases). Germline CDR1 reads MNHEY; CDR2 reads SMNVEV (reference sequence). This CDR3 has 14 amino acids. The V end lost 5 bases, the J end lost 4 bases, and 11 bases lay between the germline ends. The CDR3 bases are TGTGCCAGCAGTATCTACCAGGGCACCGGGGAGCTGTTTTTT. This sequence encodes CASSIYQGTGELFF.

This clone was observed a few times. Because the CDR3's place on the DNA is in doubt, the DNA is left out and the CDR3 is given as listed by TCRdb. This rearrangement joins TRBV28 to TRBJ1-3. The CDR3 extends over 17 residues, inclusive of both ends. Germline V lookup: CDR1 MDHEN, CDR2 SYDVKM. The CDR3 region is CASSFGAGVYSGNTIYF.

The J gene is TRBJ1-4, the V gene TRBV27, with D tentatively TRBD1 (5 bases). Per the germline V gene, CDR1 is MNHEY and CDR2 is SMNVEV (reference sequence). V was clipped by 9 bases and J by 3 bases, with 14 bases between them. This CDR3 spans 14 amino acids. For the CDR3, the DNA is TGTGCCAGTTGGGCCGGGGGTGCTAATGAAAAACTGTTTTTT. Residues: CASWAGGANEKLFF.

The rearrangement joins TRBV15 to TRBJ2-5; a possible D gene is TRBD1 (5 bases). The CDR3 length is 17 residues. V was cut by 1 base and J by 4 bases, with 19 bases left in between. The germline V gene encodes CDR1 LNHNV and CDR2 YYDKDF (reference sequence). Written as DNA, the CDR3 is TGTGCCACCAGCAGAGTTTTCCAGGGTCGAGCGTCAGAGACCCAGTACTTC. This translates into CATSRVFQGRASETQYF.

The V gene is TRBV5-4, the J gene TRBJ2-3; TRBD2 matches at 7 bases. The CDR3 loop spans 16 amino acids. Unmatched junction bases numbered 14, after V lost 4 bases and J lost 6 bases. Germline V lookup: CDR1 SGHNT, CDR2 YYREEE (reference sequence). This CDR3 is CASSPRGLVPEDTQYF. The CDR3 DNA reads TGTGCCAGCAGCCCTCGTGGACTAGTCCCCGAGGATACGCAGTATTTT.

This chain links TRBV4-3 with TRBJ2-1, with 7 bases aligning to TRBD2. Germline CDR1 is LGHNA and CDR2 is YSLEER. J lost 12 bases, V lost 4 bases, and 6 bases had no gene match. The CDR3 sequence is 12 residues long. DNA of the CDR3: TGCGCCAGCAGCCCCGGGGGGTTCGGGCAGTTCTTC. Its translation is CASSPGGFGQFF.

Written as DNA, the CDR3 is TGCGCCAGCATGACAGGGAACACCGGGGAGCTGTTTTTT. Its translation is CASMTGNTGELFF. The genes are TRBV5-1 and TRBJ2-2, with D perhaps TRBD1 (6 bases). The CDR3 runs to 13 residues. The germline CDR1 and CDR2 sequences are SGHRS and YFSETQ. V lost 6 bases and J lost 1, with 7 bases in between.

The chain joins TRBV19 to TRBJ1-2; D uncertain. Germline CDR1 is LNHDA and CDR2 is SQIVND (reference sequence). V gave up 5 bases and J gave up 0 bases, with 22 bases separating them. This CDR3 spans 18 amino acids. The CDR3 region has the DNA TGTGCCAGTAGTCCCCACTCCGCCCTCGTAGAAGCTAACTATGGCTACACCTTC. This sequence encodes CASSPHSALVEANYGYTF.

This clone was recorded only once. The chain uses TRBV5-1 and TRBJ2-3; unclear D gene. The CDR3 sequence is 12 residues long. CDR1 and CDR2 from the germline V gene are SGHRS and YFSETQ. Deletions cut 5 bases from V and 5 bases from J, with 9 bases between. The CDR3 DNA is TGCGCCAGCAGTCTGGTCGAAGATACGCAGTATTTT. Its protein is CASSLVEDTQYF.

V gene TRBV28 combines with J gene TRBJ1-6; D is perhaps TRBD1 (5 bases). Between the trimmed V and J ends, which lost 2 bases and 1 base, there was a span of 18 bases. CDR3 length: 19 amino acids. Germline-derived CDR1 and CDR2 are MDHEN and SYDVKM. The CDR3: CASSLGGGDFGSYNSPLHF. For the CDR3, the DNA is TGTGCCAGCAGTTTAGGGGGTGGTGACTTTGGGTCCTATAATTCACCCCTCCACTTT.

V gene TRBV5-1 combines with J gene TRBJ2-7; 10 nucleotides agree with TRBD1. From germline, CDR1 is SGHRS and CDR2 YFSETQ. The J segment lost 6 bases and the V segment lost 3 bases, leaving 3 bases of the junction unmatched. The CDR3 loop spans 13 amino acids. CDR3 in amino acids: CASSWGQGTEQYF. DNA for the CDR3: TGCGCCAGCAGCTGGGGACAGGGGACCGAGCAGTACTTC.

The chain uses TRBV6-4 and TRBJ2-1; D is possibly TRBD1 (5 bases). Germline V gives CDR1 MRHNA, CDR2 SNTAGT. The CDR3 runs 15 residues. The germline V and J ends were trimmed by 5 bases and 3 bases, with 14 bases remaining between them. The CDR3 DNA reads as TGTGCCAGCAGTAAAGGGGCGGAAGGCTACAATGAGCAGTTCTTC. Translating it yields CASSKGAEGYNEQFF.

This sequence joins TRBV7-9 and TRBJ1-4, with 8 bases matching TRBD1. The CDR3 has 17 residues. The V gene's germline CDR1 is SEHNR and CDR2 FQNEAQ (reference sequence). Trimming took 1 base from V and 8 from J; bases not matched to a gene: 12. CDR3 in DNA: TGTGCCAGCAGCTTAGGGGCCCAGGGACAGGTTTACGAAAAACTGTTTTTT. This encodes CASSLGAQGQVYEKLFF.

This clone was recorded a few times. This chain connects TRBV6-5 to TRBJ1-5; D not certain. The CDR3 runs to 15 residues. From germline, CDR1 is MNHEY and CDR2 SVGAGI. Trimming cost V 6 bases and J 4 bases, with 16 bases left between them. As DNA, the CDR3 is TGTGCCAGCAGCGACTACATTAACAGAAATCAGCCCCAGCATTTT. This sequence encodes CASSDYINRNQPQHF.

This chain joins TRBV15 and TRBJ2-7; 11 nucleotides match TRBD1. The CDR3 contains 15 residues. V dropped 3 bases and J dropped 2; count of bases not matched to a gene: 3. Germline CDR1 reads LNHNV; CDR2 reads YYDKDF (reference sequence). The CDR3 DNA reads TGTGCCACCAGCAGGGACAGGGGGCTCACCTACGAGCAGTACTTC. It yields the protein CATSRDRGLTYEQYF. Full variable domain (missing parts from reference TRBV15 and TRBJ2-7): DAMVIQNPRYQVTQFGKPVTLSCSQTLNHNVMYWYQQKSSQAPKLLFHYYDKDFNNEADTPDNFQSRRPNTSFCFLDIRSPGLGDTAMYLCATSRDRGLTYEQYFGPGTRLTVT.

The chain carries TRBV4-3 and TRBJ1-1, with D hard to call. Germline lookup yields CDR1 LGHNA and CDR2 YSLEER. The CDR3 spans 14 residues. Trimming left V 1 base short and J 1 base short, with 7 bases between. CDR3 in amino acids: CASSQGVRNTEAFF. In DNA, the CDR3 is TGCGCCAGCAGCCAAGGAGTCAGGAACACTGAAGCTTTCTTT.

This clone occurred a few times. The CDR3 bases are TGTGCCAGCAGCTTAGGCGCGGGTGGAGTTGGCACCGGGGAGCTGTTTTTT. Its protein is CASSLGAGGVGTGELFF. The J gene is TRBJ2-2, the V gene TRBV7-6, with a weak D call TRBD2 (5 bases). With 1 base removed from V and 4 bases from J, the gap between germline ends came to 16 bases. Germline V gene data show CDR1 as SGHVS and CDR2 as FNYEAQ. CDR3 length: 17 residues.

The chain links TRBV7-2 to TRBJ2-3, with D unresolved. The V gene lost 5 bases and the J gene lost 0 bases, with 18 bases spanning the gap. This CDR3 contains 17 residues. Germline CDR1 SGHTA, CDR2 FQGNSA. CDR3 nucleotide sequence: TGTGCCAGCAGCCCAGAGGTGGTAGTTTCTAGCACAGATACGCAGTATTTT. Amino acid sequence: CASSPEVVVSSTDTQYF. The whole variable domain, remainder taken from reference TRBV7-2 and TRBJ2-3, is GAGVSQSPSNKVTEKGKDVELRCDPISGHTALYWYRQSLGQGLEFLIYFQGNSAPDKSGLPSDRFSAERTGGSVSTLTIQRTQQEDSAVYLCASSPEVVVSSTDTQYFGPGTRLTVL.